This T cell receptor beta chain was recovered during a study of CD8 T cells in ankylosing spondylitis. Study-level results: In synovial fluid and blood from reactive arthritis, some motif variants were previously reported. Disease-linked clones had a CD8+ phenotype and relatively low frequency in peripheral blood. Clones tied to disease were said to be significantly enriched in matched ankylosing spondylitis synovial fluid.

TCRdb reprocessed the 5' RACE reads with MiXCR, giving one entry per CDR3 protein. The table records 50,000 to 75,000 distinct CDR3 sequences, approximately 5.7% of them present only once. In the case of this clonotype: Antigen specificity is unknown.

Germline assignment: CDR1 SGHTA and CDR2 FQGNSA. V was cut by 2 bases and J by 3 bases, with 10 bases left in between. This CDR3 has 14 amino acids. This clonotype was obtained from a male donor with ankylosing spondylitis. The material sequenced was synovial fluid, either unsorted or a sorted T cell fraction (not recorded which). The V and J genes are TRBV7-2 and TRBJ2-5; D unresolved. The CDR3 spells CASSLSGREETQYF. The CDR3 DNA follows: TGTGCCAGCAGCTTATCTGGCAGAGAAGAGACCCAGTACTTC.